This TCR beta chain was profiled in a study of shared clonotypes between healthy human individuals. Within Nashville, Tennessee resided all donors, each a Caucasian adult. This CDR3 has 14 residues. The authors split each subset's genomic DNA evenly across several immunoSEQ plates. The data were produced by immunoSEQ multiplex PCR, yet TCRdb's version contains in-frame clones alone and is incomplete. The repertoire holds hundreds of thousands of clones, with roughly 72% as singletons. The chain has TRBV21-1 and TRBJ1-5; the DNA was not used to check the table's D call, TRBD1. TRBV21-1 is a listed pseudogene. The sample consisted of PBMCs. This receptor was taken from a woman aged 40 to 50 in good health. Some clones in this sample may be carry-over from other donors' samples. CDR3 amino acids: CERIDREHNQPQHF. Here the CDR3 DNA reads TGTGAAAGAATCGACAGGGAACACAATCAGCCCCAGCATTTT.